The 22 T cell receptor beta chains listed next were all sequenced from one sample in a study of Graves' ophthalmopathy and Graves' hyperthyroidism. From RNA, the CDR3 regions of TCR beta chains were amplified and sequenced. In the first round, RT-PCR was carried out with HTBI primers, and a multiplex PCR formed the second round. TCRdb ran MiXCR on the multiplex PCR reads and lists one entry per CDR3 protein. The sample consists of over a million distinct CDR3 sequences, about 36% of them appearing once. Sequencing input: peripheral blood or thyroid tissue (not recorded which). The receptors originated from an adult man with Graves' hyperthyroidism.

Concerning this clonotype itself: One end of the junction does not line up with germline, which may come from a read error. The chain couples TRBV2 to TRBJ1-1, with D possibly matching TRBD1 (6 bases). This CDR3 region has 10 residues. Per the germline V gene, CDR1 is SNHLY and CDR2 is FYNNEI. The CDR3 nucleotides read TGTGCCAGCAGAGCTACAGGGAACATCTTT. Protein: CASRATGNIF. Full variable domain (outside the CDR3, taken from reference TRBV2 and TRBJ1-1): EPEVTQTPSHQVTQMGQEVILRCVPISNHLYFYWYRQILGQKVEFLVSFYNNEISEKSEIFDDQFSVERPDGSNFTLKIRSTKLEDSAMYFCASRATGNIFGQGTRLTVV.

This clonotype showed up just once. The genes are TRBV20-1 and TRBJ2-7; 7 bases map to TRBD1. Germline CDR1 reads DFQATT; CDR2 reads SNEGSKA (reference sequence). This CDR3 is 12 amino acids long. With V trimmed by 4 bases and J by 5 bases, 5 bases remained unmatched. CDR3 coding DNA: TGCAGTGCTACCGGACAGGCCCACGAGCAGTACTTC. Amino acid sequence: CSATGQAHEQYF.

The chain employs TRBV6-5 and TRBJ1-3; D perhaps matches TRBD1 (6 bases). The CDR3 is made up of 16 amino acids. Trimming removed 2 bases from V and 6 bases from J, with 17 bases in between. Germline values: CDR1 MNHEY, CDR2 SVGAGI. CDR3 DNA sequence: TGTGCCAGCAGTTACGACTCCGGGACAAGCCTAAACACCATATATTTT. It is translated as CASSYDSGTSLNTIYF.

This clonotype was found many times. V gene TRBV10-3 combines with J gene TRBJ1-6; tentatively, D is TRBD1 (5 bases). Germline loops: CDR1 ENHRY, CDR2 SYGVKD. The length of the CDR3 is 12 residues. Trimming removed 6 bases from V and 9 bases from J, with 9 bases in between. This CDR3 is CAIRGATSPLHF. In nucleotides, the CDR3 is TGTGCCATCAGAGGGGCTACTTCACCCCTCCACTTT.

This clonotype was seen a handful of times. This sequence joins TRBV3-1 and TRBJ2-7; the D is unclear. V was shortened by 0 bases and J by 4 bases, with 7 bases between the two germline ends. CDR1 LGHDT and CDR2 YNNKEL come from the germline V gene (reference sequence). The CDR3 consists of 13 residues. The CDR3 DNA sequence: TGTGCCAGCAGCCAAGATCGTCTTTACGAGCAGTACTTC. It translates to CASSQDRLYEQYF.

This clonotype appeared many times. V usage is TRBV7-8 and J usage is TRBJ2-7; D is perhaps TRBD1 or TRBD2 (5 bases each). CDR1 SGHVS and CDR2 FQNEAQ come from the germline V gene. Trimming took 5 bases from V and 3 from J, leaving 20 bases between them. The CDR3 has 16 amino acids. The CDR3 protein is CASSPGRDPKLYEQYF. CDR3 DNA sequence: TGTGCCAGCAGCCCAGGCCGGGACCCCAAGCTCTACGAGCAGTACTTC.

The genes are TRBV29-1 and TRBJ2-5, with TRBD2 matching over 9 bases. After removal of 3 bases from V and 5 bases from J, the junction contained 10 bases not matched to a gene. Per the germline V gene, CDR1 is SQVTM and CDR2 is ANQGSEA. This CDR3 has 15 amino acids. The DNA of the CDR3 is TGCAGCGTTGATCCCGAAACTAGCGGGCTGGAGACCCAGTACTTC. This codes for CSVDPETSGLETQYF.

The rearrangement uses TRBV20-1 and TRBJ1-2; maybe TRBD1 (5 bases). V lost 6 bases and J 5 bases, leaving 19 bases between the germline ends. This CDR3 comprises 14 residues. Germline V gene data show CDR1 as DFQATT and CDR2 as SNEGSKA (reference sequence). The CDR3 sequence: CSAGPTLSSYGYTF. The CDR3 DNA follows: TGCAGTGCGGGGCCGACCCTCAGCTCTTATGGCTACACCTTC.

This rearrangement joins TRBV9 to TRBJ1-2, with TRBD1 matching over 7 bases. The germline CDR1 and CDR2 sequences are SGDLS and YYNGEE. With V trimmed by 2 bases and J by 6 bases, 7 bases remained unmatched. CDR3 length: 14 residues. For the CDR3, the DNA is TGTGCCAGCAGCGTGCGGACAGGCCTCGATGGCTACACCTTC. Translation gives CASSVRTGLDGYTF.

This clonotype was detected many times. The J gene is TRBJ2-2, the V gene TRBV7-7; TRBD1 aligns across 10 bases. Germline V gives CDR1 SSHAT, CDR2 FNYEAQ (reference sequence). This CDR3 comprises 17 residues. V dropped 5 bases and J dropped 3; count of bases not matched to a gene: 9. The CDR3 region has the DNA TGTGCCAGCAGCCAAGGGACAGGGGCGTCGGACACCGGGGAGCTGTTTTTT. Translation gives CASSQGTGASDTGELFF.

The V and J genes are TRBV19 and TRBJ1-1; D is possibly TRBD1 (6 bases). This CDR3 has 13 residues. The germline V and J ends were trimmed by 4 bases and 7 bases, with 13 bases remaining between them. Germline V lookup: CDR1 LNHDA, CDR2 SQIVND (reference sequence). Here the CDR3 reads CASSTTGRSEAFF. CDR3 bases: TGTGCCAGTAGTACAACAGGGCGTAGTGAAGCTTTCTTT.

The J gene is TRBJ2-7, the V gene TRBV2; TRBD2 might be the D (6 bases). Trimming shortened V by 5 bases and J by 7 bases, and 24 bases separated the two germline ends. CDR1 is SNHLY and CDR2 is FYNNEI in the germline V gene. The CDR3 is 16 amino acids. As DNA, the CDR3 is TGTGCCAGCAGTTACTCGACCTCAGGTCCTGCGGGGGAGCAGTACTTC. Translated, it gives CASSYSTSGPAGEQYF.

The chain recombines TRBV20-1 with TRBJ1-6; TRBD1 might be the D (6 bases). The germline V gene has CDR1 DFQATT and CDR2 SNEGSKA (reference sequence). The CDR3 runs 16 residues. The V end was cut by 0 bases, the J end by 6 bases, with 15 bases between. The CDR3 loop reads CSARDQWGASNSPLHF. CDR3 in DNA: TGCAGTGCTAGAGATCAATGGGGGGCTAGTAATTCACCCCTCCACTTT.

This clonotype occurred a few times. This sequence joins TRBV14 and TRBJ2-6; maybe TRBD1 (5 bases). This CDR3 has 18 amino acids. V lost 1 base and J 0 bases, leaving 13 bases between the germline ends. The germline gives CDR1 SGHDN, CDR2 FVKESK. The CDR3 region is CASSQVWTMGSGANVLTF. Written as DNA, the CDR3 is TGTGCCAGCAGCCAAGTTTGGACAATGGGCTCTGGGGCCAACGTCCTGACTTTC.

This clonotype occurred many times. The CDR3 nucleotides are TGTGCCAGCAGTCCGGGACAGGGGGAGGCTTTCTTT. Amino acid sequence: CASSPGQGEAFF. This chain uses TRBV12-3 or TRBV12-4 with TRBJ1-1; 11 nucleotides align to TRBD1. The CDR3 covers 12 residues. The trim removed 5 bases at V and 11 bases at J, leaving 4 bases unmatched.

In its sample, this clonotype was seen a few times. V and J are TRBV4-3 and TRBJ2-7, with a tentative D call TRBD1 (5 bases). Per the germline V gene, CDR1 is LGHNA and CDR2 is YSLEER. V lost 0 bases, J lost 5 bases, and 14 bases lay in between. CDR3 length equals 15 residues. The CDR3, as DNA: TGCGCCAGCAGCCAAGAAGCCGCAGGGCGTCACGAGCAGTACTTC. It codes for CASSQEAAGRHEQYF.

The chain couples TRBV29-1 to TRBJ2-3; TRBD2 matches 7 bases. J lost 0 bases, V lost 8 bases, and 8 bases had no gene match. The CDR3 totals 14 residues. Germline CDR1 and CDR2: SQVTM and ANQGSEA. The CDR3 here is CSLLSGTSTDTQYF. As DNA, the CDR3 is TGCAGCCTTCTAAGCGGGACCAGCACAGATACGCAGTATTTT.

This clonotype came up a few times. This chain joins TRBV10-3 and TRBJ2-2; no reliable D call. The length of the CDR3 is 8 residues. Trimming left V 10 bases short and J 11 bases short, with 5 bases between. CDR1 and CDR2 from the germline V gene are ENHRY and SYGVKD. DNA of the CDR3: TGTGCCACCCGAGAGCTGTTTTTT. Translation: CATRELFF.

This sequence joins TRBV11-2 and TRBJ2-5, with 9 bases identical to TRBD2. Germline V gene lookup returns CDR1 SGHAT and CDR2 FQNNGV. Trimming took 0 bases from V and 2 from J; bases not matched to a gene: 4. The CDR3 has 16 amino acids. The CDR3 DNA reads TGTGCCAGCAGCTTAGATGTGGCGGGAGGGCAAGAGACCCAGTACTTC. This encodes CASSLDVAGGQETQYF.

V is TRBV20-1 and J is TRBJ2-7, with 8 bases matching TRBD1. CDR1 and CDR2 from the germline V gene are DFQATT and SNEGSKA (reference sequence). V lost 5 bases to trimming and J lost 4 bases; unmatched junction nucleotides: 10. The CDR3 runs 14 residues. CDR3 DNA sequence: TGCAGTGCTGACCGAACAGGGGGGCCTTACGAGCAGTACTTC. This translates into CSADRTGGPYEQYF.

The gene calls are TRBV7-2 and TRBJ1-6, with TRBD1 identical over 9 bases. Germline V gene data show CDR1 as SGHTA and CDR2 as FQGNSA. This CDR3 is 15 amino acids long. Trimming took 5 bases from V and 6 from J; bases not matched to a gene: 5. Here the CDR3 reads CASSVGQGPNSPLHF. DNA of the CDR3: TGTGCCAGCAGCGTTGGACAGGGGCCTAATTCACCCCTCCACTTT.

V is TRBV5-1 and J is TRBJ2-7, with 10 bases identical to TRBD2. This CDR3 has 16 amino acids. V trimming: 4 bases; J trimming: 4 bases; junction bases outside the gene matches: 11. Germline values: CDR1 SGHRS, CDR2 YFSETQ. The CDR3 sequence is CASSIGLAAPGYEQYF. Here the CDR3 DNA reads TGCGCCAGCAGCATTGGACTAGCGGCCCCAGGGTACGAGCAGTACTTC.